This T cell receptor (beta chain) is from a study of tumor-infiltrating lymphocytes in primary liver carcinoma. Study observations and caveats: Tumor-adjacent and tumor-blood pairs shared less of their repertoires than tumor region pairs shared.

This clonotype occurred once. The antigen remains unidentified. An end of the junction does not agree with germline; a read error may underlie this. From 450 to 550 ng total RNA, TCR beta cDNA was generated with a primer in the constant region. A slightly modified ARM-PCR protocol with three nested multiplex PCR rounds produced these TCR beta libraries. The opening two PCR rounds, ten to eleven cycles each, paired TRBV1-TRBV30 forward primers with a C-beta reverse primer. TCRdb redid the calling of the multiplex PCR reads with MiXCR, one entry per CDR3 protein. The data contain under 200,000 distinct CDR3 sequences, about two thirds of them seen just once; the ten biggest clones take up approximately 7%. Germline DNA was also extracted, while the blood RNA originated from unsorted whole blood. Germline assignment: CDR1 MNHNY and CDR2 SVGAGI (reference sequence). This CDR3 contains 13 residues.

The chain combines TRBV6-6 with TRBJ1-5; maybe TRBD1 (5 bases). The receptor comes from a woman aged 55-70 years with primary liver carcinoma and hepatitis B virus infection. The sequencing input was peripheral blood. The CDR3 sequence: CVSSDVDNQPQHF. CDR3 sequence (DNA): TGTGTCAGCAGTGATGTGGACAATCAGCCACAGCATTTT.